Below are 14 T cell receptor beta chains sequenced from a single sample in a study of T and B cells in COVID-19 patients. TRB was amplified from approximately 250-500 ng of blood genomic DNA. TRB rearrangements were amplified by multiplex PCR with BIOMED2 TRB-A/B primers. A single record per CDR3 protein comes from TCRdb applying MiXCR to the multiplex PCR reads. Among 15,000 to 20,000 distinct CDR3 sequences listed, roughly 36% were seen once. Sequencing used blood. Source of these receptors: a human donor with active COVID-19.

Within the sample, this clonotype is medium-sized. The rearrangement links TRBV19 to TRBJ2-2; D is uncertain. The length of the CDR3 is 14 residues. V was pared by 2 bases and J by 5 bases, with 9 bases between. CDR1 is LNHDA and CDR2 is SQIVND in the germline V gene (reference sequence). This chain's CDR3 is CASSINGPTGELFF. The CDR3, as DNA: TGTGCCAGTAGTATAAACGGGCCAACCGGGGAGCTGTTTTTT. The complete variable domain, with remaining parts taken from reference TRBV19 and TRBJ2-2, reads DGGITQSPKYLFRKEGQNVTLSCEQNLNHDAMYWYRQDPGQGLRLIYYSQIVNDFQKGDIAEGYSVSREKKESFPLTVTSAQKNPTAFYLCASSINGPTGELFFGEGSRLTVL.

CDR3 in DNA: TGTGCCAGTAGTATACGCCTAAGGGGGGGTGAGCAGTTCTTC. Its protein is CASSIRLRGGEQFF. The genes are TRBV19 and TRBJ2-1; tentative D call: TRBD2 (7 bases). The V gene's germline CDR1 is LNHDA and CDR2 SQIVND (reference sequence). The CDR3 is 14 residues long. Trimming left V 2 bases short and J 9 bases short, with 14 bases between.

The chain carries TRBV20-1 and TRBJ2-3; TRBD2 matches at 7 bases. Unmatched junction bases numbered 2, after V lost 2 bases and J lost 0 bases. Germline V gene data show CDR1 as DFQATT and CDR2 as SNEGSKA (reference sequence). CDR3 length: 14 residues. CDR3 sequence reads: CSARSGISTDTQYF. The CDR3 nucleotides are TGCAGTGCTAGAAGCGGGATAAGCACAGATACGCAGTATTTT.

Comments on this clonotype: A much larger clone differs from this one at a single base, so this may be a read error. The chain links TRBV19 to TRBJ2-1; 9 bases align to TRBD2. CDR1 and CDR2 (germline): LNHDA, SQIVND (reference sequence). This CDR3 has 15 residues. This CDR3 reads CASNIAGAGYNEQFF. The CDR3, as DNA: TGTGCCAGTAATATAGCGGGGGCAGGGTACAATGAGCAGTTCTTC.

The rearrangement links TRBV11-1 to TRBJ2-3; 11 bases align to TRBD2. The CDR3 runs 17 residues. From germline, CDR1 is SGHAT and CDR2 FQDESV (reference sequence). V gave up 4 bases and J gave up 4 bases; unmatched junction bases: 10. CDR3 nucleotides: TGTGCCAGCAGCTCTAGCGGGGGGAACCTAGTTCCAGATACGCAGTATTTT. This codes for CASSSSGGNLVPDTQYF. Filled out from reference TRBV11-1 and TRBJ2-3, the complete variable domain reads EAEVAQSPRYKITEKSQAVAFWCDPISGHATLYWYRQILGQGPELLVQFQDESVVDDSQLPKDRFSAERLKGVDSTLKIQPAELGDSAMYLCASSSSGGNLVPDTQYFGPGTRLTVL.

The gene calls are TRBV6-5 and TRBJ1-1, with D possibly TRBD1 on 5 matching bases. This CDR3 is 14 amino acids long. In germline, CDR1 is MNHEY, CDR2 SVGAGI. V lost 2 bases and J 7 bases, leaving 14 bases between the germline ends. This chain's CDR3 is CASSYGQGRLEAFF. CDR3 sequence (DNA): TGTGCCAGCAGTTACGGTCAGGGCCGACTTGAAGCTTTCTTT.

The chain couples TRBV20-1 to TRBJ2-5, with TRBD2 matching over 10 bases. The CDR3 runs 14 residues. The ends lost 0 bases at V and 4 bases at J; junction bases unmatched: 2. The germline CDR1 and CDR2 sequences are DFQATT and SNEGSKA (reference sequence). The CDR3 region is CSAREAGGRETQYF. For the CDR3, the DNA is TGCAGTGCTAGAGAAGCGGGGGGGCGAGAGACCCAGTACTTC.

V and J are TRBV4-2 and TRBJ2-3; TRBD1 matches 10 bases. CDR1 and CDR2 (germline): LGHNA, YNFKEQ. After removal of 4 bases from V and 4 bases from J, the junction contained 11 bases not matched to a gene. This CDR3 region has 17 residues. This CDR3 reads CASSPQAGTGVADTQYF. The DNA for the CDR3 is TGTGCCAGCAGCCCCCAGGCCGGGACAGGGGTTGCAGATACGCAGTATTTT.

The gene calls are TRBV12-3 or TRBV12-4 and TRBJ2-6, with a weak D call TRBD2 (6 bases). The CDR3 is made up of 18 amino acids. V lost 4 bases, J lost 0 bases, and 16 bases lay in between. This CDR3 is CASSSPGRGLSGANVLTF. CDR3 DNA: TGTGCCAGCAGTTCCCCCGGGCGGGGACTCTCTGGGGCCAACGTCCTGACTTTC.

DNA of the CDR3: TGTGCCAGCAGTTACAACACGAAGAGTAACACTGAAGCTTTCTTT. Amino acids: CASSYNTKSNTEAFF. The V call is TRBV6-6, the J call TRBJ1-1, with D uncertain. V was shortened by 2 bases and J by 2 bases, with 12 bases between the two germline ends. Per germline, CDR1 MNHNY and CDR2 SVGAGI (reference sequence). This CDR3 is built from 15 residues.

The chain is built from TRBV6-5 and TRBJ1-2; 7 bases line up with TRBD1. V gave up 6 bases and J gave up 4 bases; unmatched junction bases: 5. Germline V lookup: CDR1 MNHEY, CDR2 SVGAGI. The CDR3 extends over 13 amino acids. The CDR3 coding sequence is TGTGCCAGCAGGAAAGACAGGGTCTATGGCTACACCTTC. Translation: CASRKDRVYGYTF.

V gene TRBV6-5 combines with J gene TRBJ1-3; D perhaps matches TRBD1 (5 bases). V gave up 10 bases and J gave up 0 bases, with 16 bases separating them. Looked up from germline, CDR1 is MNHEY and CDR2 is SVGAGI. This CDR3 contains 15 residues. The CDR3 loop is CATGGRENSGNTIYF. The CDR3 nucleotides read TGTGCCACCGGGGGAAGGGAGAACTCTGGAAACACCATATATTTT.

The chain joins TRBV27 to TRBJ1-5, with D maybe TRBD1 (6 bases). The germline gives CDR1 MNHEY, CDR2 SMNVEV (reference sequence). V lost 1 base to trimming and J lost 7 bases, with 14 bases between them. The CDR3 consists of 15 residues. The CDR3 reads CASSLFTGMDQPQHF. Here the CDR3 DNA reads TGTGCCAGCAGTTTATTTACAGGGATGGACCAGCCCCAGCATTTT.

V usage is TRBV6-4 and J usage is TRBJ2-3; possible D gene TRBD1, 5 bases. Trimming shortened V by 6 bases and J by 0 bases, and 19 bases separated the two germline ends. The CDR3 is made up of 17 amino acids. Germline assignment: CDR1 MRHNA and CDR2 SNTAGT. This CDR3 is CASSLATQGISTDTQYF. The DNA of the CDR3 is TGTGCCAGCAGCCTTGCAACTCAGGGAATCAGCACAGATACGCAGTATTTT.